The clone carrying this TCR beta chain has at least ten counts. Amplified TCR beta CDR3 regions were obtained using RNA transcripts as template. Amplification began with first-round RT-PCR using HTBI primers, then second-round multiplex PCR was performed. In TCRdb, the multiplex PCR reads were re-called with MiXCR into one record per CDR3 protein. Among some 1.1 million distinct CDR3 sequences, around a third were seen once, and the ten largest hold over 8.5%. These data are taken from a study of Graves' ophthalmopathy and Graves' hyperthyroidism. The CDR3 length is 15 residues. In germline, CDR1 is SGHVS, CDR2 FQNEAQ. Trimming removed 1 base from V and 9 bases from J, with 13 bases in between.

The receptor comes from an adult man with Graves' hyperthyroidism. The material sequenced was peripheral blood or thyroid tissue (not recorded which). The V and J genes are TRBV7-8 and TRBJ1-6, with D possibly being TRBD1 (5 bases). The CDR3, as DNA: TGTGCCAGCAGCTTAGGGGGACGTTATCTTTCACCCCTCCACTTT. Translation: CASSLGGRYLSPLHF.